Below, one T cell receptor beta chain is given with its context. The CDR3 length is 16 residues. The germline V gene has CDR1 MNHNS and CDR2 SASEGT. V lost 2 bases, J lost 4 bases, and 7 bases stayed unmatched. Some clones are missing from TCRdb's copy, which holds only in-frame ones; the method was immunoSEQ multiplex PCR. The data show 350,000 or so clones, 70% to 90% seen once. The data belong to a study of blood T cell repertoires in COVID-19. Participant-reported clinical history was the basis for cohort assignment. This clonotype was obtained from a woman between 40 and 50 years old with acute COVID-19. Sequenced sample: PBMCs or T cells enriched from blood (not recorded which). J is TRBJ2-3 and V is TRBV6-1; 9 nucleotides agree with TRBD2. CDR3 loop: CASSEISGRGPDTQYF. The CDR3 DNA reads TGTGCCAGCAGTGAAATTAGCGGGAGAGGTCCAGATACGCAGTATTTT.